This TCR beta chain was captured in a study of T cells after yellow fever vaccination. Study results and caveats: Post-booster repertoires contained most primary-vaccination clones again (about 96% CD4, 88% CD8).

A 5'RACE template-switching step, the method used to make TCR cDNA, added a universal primer site and UMIs. TCRdb itself ran the 5' RACE reads through MiXCR, one entry per CDR3 protein. The sample includes 45,000 to 60,000 distinct CDR3 sequences, around 6.2% of them seen just once. In germline, CDR1 is SGHTA, CDR2 FQGNSA. CDR3 length: 13 residues. The V end lost 6 bases, the J end lost 11 bases, and 17 bases lay between the germline ends. This clonotype showed up just a few times. This clonotype was sampled from a man between 18 and 35 years old who received the YFV17D yellow fever vaccine. J is TRBJ1-5 and V is TRBV7-2; D not certain. Material: PBMCs, either bulk or a sorted T-cell subset (CD4+, CD8+, memory, or dextramer-sorted; not recorded which), obtained on the day of the yellow fever booster vaccination. The chain's CDR3 is CASSPSFRGAQHF. The CDR3 DNA sequence: TGTGCCAGCAGTCCTTCGTTCCGGGGAGCCCAGCATTTT. Together with reference TRBV7-2 and TRBJ1-5, the CDR3 gives the full variable domain: GAGVSQSPSNKVTEKGKDVELRCDPISGHTALYWYRQSLGQGLEFLIYFQGNSAPDKSGLPSDRFSAERTGGSVSTLTIQRTQQEDSAVYLCASSPSFRGAQHFGDGTRLSIL.